These T cell receptor beta chains were read from a single sample in a study of ipilimumab plus nivolumab after autologous stem cell transplantation. TCRdb's copy holds only in-frame clones and misses some; the assay was immunoSEQ multiplex PCR. The table records about 22,000 clones, around 80% of them present only once. The specimen was PBMCs, collected in a trial of ipilimumab plus nivolumab as post-transplant consolidation. These receptors were obtained from a male donor with diffuse large B-cell lymphoma. Both conserved end residues are part of each CDR3. The D gene is left open where the match is weak. Clone size, where shown, is once, few, many, or a class for clones that have expanded.

D	V	size	J	DNA	CDR3
-	TRBV19	-	TRBJ1-1	TGTGCCAGTAGCATCAACTCAAGGACGAACACTGAAGCTTTCTTT	CASSINSRTNTEAFF
TRBD1	TRBV6-1	-	TRBJ1-1	TGTGCCAGCAGTGCTCAGGGGGCTTACATGAACACTGAAGCTTTCTTT	CASSAQGAYMNTEAFF
-	TRBV9	few	TRBJ1-1	TGTGCCAGCAGCGTAGATCCGGGGGCGTCTATCACTGAAGCTTTCTTT	CASSVDPGASITEAFF
-	TRBV7-9	-	TRBJ2-7	TGTGCCAGCATGTCGTGGGGGTATAGCTCCTACGAGCAGTACTTC	CASMSWGYSSYEQYF
TRBD1	TRBV4-1	-	TRBJ1-5	TGCGCCAGCAGCCAACCGGGACAGGGGGCGAATCAGCCCCAGCATTTT	CASSQPGQGANQPQHF
TRBD1	TRBV11-2	-	TRBJ2-7	TGTGCCAGTAGCCCCGGGACAGGGTTCTACGAGCAGTACTTC	CASSPGTGFYEQYF
-	TRBV28	-	TRBJ1-3	TGTGCCAGCAGTTCTACACCCGGCTCTGGAAACACCATATATTTT	CASSSTPGSGNTIYF
-	TRBV18	-	TRBJ1-4	TGTGCCAGCTCACCAAAACCAGATGAAAAACTGTTTTTT	CASSPKPDEKLFF
TRBD1	TRBV5-1	-	TRBJ1-1	TGCGCCAGCAGACCGGGACAGTTGAACACTGAAGCTTTCTTT	CASRPGQLNTEAFF
TRBD1	TRBV5-6	-	TRBJ2-6	TGTGCCAGCAGCCCGGGACAGGGGAACGTCCTGACTTTC	CASSPGQGNVLTF
-	TRBV6-5	-	TRBJ1-2	TGTGCCAGCAGTTACTCTGAACGCGCGGCCGGCTACACCTTC	CASSYSERAAGYTF
TRBD2	TRBV7-9	-	TRBJ2-1	TGTGCCAGCAGCTTAGTGTTCAGGACTAGAGGGGACCACAATGAGCAGTTCTTC	CASSLVFRTRGDHNEQFF
TRBD1	TRBV27	once	TRBJ1-4	TGTGCCAGCAGCAAGGGACAGGAGAATGAAAAACTGTTTTTT	CASSKGQENEKLFF
TRBD2	TRBV5-4	-	TRBJ2-3	TGTGCCAGCAGGCCAACTAGCGACACGCAGTATTTT	CASRPTSDTQYF
-	TRBV29-1	once	TRBJ1-2	TGCAGCGTTGATTCTGGGGGCTATGGCTACACCTTC	CSVDSGGYGYTF
-	TRBV5-1	-	TRBJ1-1	TGCGCCAGCAGCCCGGGCACGGCGGTAGGCACTGAAGCTTTCTTT	CASSPGTAVGTEAFF
-	TRBV6-6	-	TRBJ1-6	TGTGCCAGCTCGAGCTCCTATAATTCACCCCTCCACTTT	CASSSSYNSPLHF
TRBD2	TRBV9	-	TRBJ2-3	TGTGCCAGCAGCAAGGGGTCTAGCGGGGGCCCGGTAGATACGCAGTATTTT	CASSKGSSGGPVDTQYF
-	TRBV14	-	TRBJ1-2	TGTGCCAGCAGCCCCTTGTCCACAGCTACTACTAACTATGGCTACACCTTC	CASSPLSTATTNYGYTF
-	TRBV10-3	-	TRBJ2-5	TGTGCCATCAGGGACACCCAAGAGACCCAGTACTTC	CAIRDTQETQYF
TRBD2	TRBV9	-	TRBJ2-3	TGTGCCAGCAGCGTAGATGCGGGGGGTCGAATCACAGATACGCAGTATTTT	CASSVDAGGRITDTQYF
-	TRBV11-2	-	TRBJ1-6	TGTGCCAGCAGCTTAAGAACCGGGACAAGCTATTCACCCCTCCACTTT	CASSLRTGTSYSPLHF
-	TRBV30	few	TRBJ1-4	TGTGCCTGGAGCGTGTCCGGGATCACACTGTTTTTT	CAWSVSGITLFF
TRBD1	TRBV7-9	few	TRBJ2-7	TGTGCCAGCAGCTTGGGGACAGGAGGTTTCTACGAGCAGTACTTC	CASSLGTGGFYEQYF
-	TRBV4-1	few	TRBJ2-2	TGCGCCAGCAGCCCCGGTACGGGCACCGGGGAGCTGTTTTTT	CASSPGTGTGELFF
-	TRBV6-5	-	TRBJ2-5	TGTGCCAGCAGTTACTCATCTGAGAAGGCCCAGTACTTC	CASSYSSEKAQYF
-	TRBV4-2	few	TRBJ1-6	TGTGCCAGCAGCCAAGAGCGGGGAAACCATTCACCCCTCCACTTT	CASSQERGNHSPLHF